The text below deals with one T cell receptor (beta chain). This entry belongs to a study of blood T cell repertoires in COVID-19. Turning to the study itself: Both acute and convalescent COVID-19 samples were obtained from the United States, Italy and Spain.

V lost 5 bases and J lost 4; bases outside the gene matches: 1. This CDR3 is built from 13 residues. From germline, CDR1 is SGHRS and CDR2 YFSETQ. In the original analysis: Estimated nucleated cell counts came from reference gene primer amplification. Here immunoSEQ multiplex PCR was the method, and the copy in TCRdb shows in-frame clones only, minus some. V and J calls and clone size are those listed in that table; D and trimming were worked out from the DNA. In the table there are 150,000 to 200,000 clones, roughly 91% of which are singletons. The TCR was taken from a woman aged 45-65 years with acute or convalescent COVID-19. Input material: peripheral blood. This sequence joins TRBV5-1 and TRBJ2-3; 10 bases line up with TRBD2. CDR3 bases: TGCGCCAGCAGGGGACTAGCGCCAGATACGCAGTATTTT. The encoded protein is CASRGLAPDTQYF.